These T cell receptor beta chains were read from a single sample in a study of OX40 agonist ivuxolimab in advanced cancers. Only in-frame clones appear in the TCRdb table, and some are missing; sequencing was by immunoSEQ multiplex PCR. The repertoire consists of fewer than 100,000 clones, with roughly 92% occurring once and the leading ten covering about 6.6%. Sequenced here: CD4+ or CD8+ T cells sorted from blood, sampled in a trial of the OX40 agonist ivuxolimab. The receptor source for this set is an adult with an advanced solid tumor such as melanoma, head and neck, liver or kidney cancer. CDR3s include the opening cysteine and the closing phenylalanine or tryptophan. The D gene is left open where the match is weak. The listing skips clone size in some rows; elsewhere it reads once, few, many or a size class.

J gene | clone size | D gene | V gene | CDR3 DNA | CDR3 protein
TRBJ1-1 | once | NA | TRBV6-1 | TGTGCCAGCGGCGAATGGGAGGGGCCGAACACTGAAGCTTTCTTT | CASGEWEGPNTEAFF
TRBJ2-5 | NA | NA | TRBV5-4 | TGTGCCAGCAGCCACGGTGGGCCAGAGACCCAGTACTTC | CASSHGGPETQYF
TRBJ2-5 | NA | TRBD2 | TRBV15 | TGTGCCACCAGCAGAGACGGACTAGCGGGAGATGCGTTCCAAGAGACCCAGTACTTC | CATSRDGLAGDAFQETQYF
TRBJ2-5 | NA | NA | TRBV6-5 | TGTGCCAGCGGGGGGTACCAAGAGACCCAGTACTTC | CASGGYQETQYF
TRBJ2-7 | NA | TRBD2 | TRBV11-2 | TGTGCCAGCAGCCGCCCGACCCTGACTAGCGGGGAAGACGAGCAGTACTTC | CASSRPTLTSGEDEQYF
TRBJ1-2 | NA | NA | TRBV10-1 | TGCGCCAGCAGTGAGTCGTTAAGGAGGGTCCAGCCGGACTATGGCTACACCTTC | CASSESLRRVQPDYGYTF
TRBJ2-2 | once | NA | TRBV27 | TGTGCCAGCAGTTTATCAGGGGGGACTTATACCGGGGAGCTGTTTTTT | CASSLSGGTYTGELFF
TRBJ1-1 | NA | TRBD1 | TRBV5-4 | TGTGCCAGCAGCCAGAGTGGGGAGGGGGCCCACACTGAAGCTTTCTTT | CASSQSGEGAHTEAFF
TRBJ2-7 | NA | NA | TRBV5-6 | TGTGCCAGCAGCTTGAGGAGGTCCTACGAGCAGTACTTC | CASSLRRSYEQYF
TRBJ2-2 | NA | NA | TRBV19 | TGTGCCAGTAGTATAGAGGGGGGCGAGCCGAACACCGGGGAGCTGTTTTTT | CASSIEGGEPNTGELFF
TRBJ2-1 | NA | TRBD2 | TRBV5-6 | TGTGCCAGCAGTCCTCGGGGGGGATCCAATGAGCAGTTCTTC | CASSPRGGSNEQFF
TRBJ2-1 | once | TRBD2 | TRBV7-2 | TGTGCCAGCAGCCTGACTAGCGGGAGAAGGGTTGAGCAGTTCTTC | CASSLTSGRRVEQFF
TRBJ2-7 | once | NA | TRBV14 | TGTGCCAGCAGTCCGGGCGGGACTGACCGAGGGGAGCAGTACTTC | CASSPGGTDRGEQYF
TRBJ2-5 | NA | NA | TRBV27 | TGTGCCAGCAGCGGGAAACACAGGGCAGAGACCCAGTACTTC | CASSGKHRAETQYF
TRBJ1-4 | NA | TRBD1 | TRBV6-1 | TGTGCCAGCAGTGAGACGGACAGGGTTAACGAAAAACTGTTTTTT | CASSETDRVNEKLFF
TRBJ1-5 | few | NA | TRBV5-6 | TGTGCCAGCAGCTTTGGCAGGGCGATTCAGCCCCAGCATTTT | CASSFGRAIQPQHF
TRBJ2-7 | once | NA | TRBV14 | TGTGCCAGCAGCTTACGACAGGAGCAGTACTTC | CASSLRQEQYF
TRBJ2-7 | NA | TRBD2 | TRBV5-6 | TGTGCCAGCAGCCCTACGACTAGCGGTTTCTACGAGCAGTACTTC | CASSPTTSGFYEQYF
TRBJ1-4 | NA | NA | TRBV27 | TGTGCCAGCAGTTTCGCAACTAGGGGGGAAAAACTGTTTTTT | CASSFATRGEKLFF
TRBJ1-1 | NA | NA | TRBV5-4 | TGTGCCAGCAGCTTAGGAGGGAAAGAAGCTTTCTTT | CASSLGGKEAFF
TRBJ2-7 | NA | NA | TRBV10-1 | TGCGCCAGCAGTGATACGGACAGTTCCTACGAGCAGTACTTC | CASSDTDSSYEQYF
TRBJ2-7 | NA | TRBD1 | TRBV19 | TGTGCCAGTAGTCTTTTTTCGGACGGACGAGGGGGCGTCTACGAGCAGTACTTC | CASSLFSDGRGGVYEQYF
TRBJ2-5 | NA | NA | TRBV28 | TGTGCCAGCAGTTTCAGGGAAGAGGTGGAGACCCAGTACTTC | CASSFREEVETQYF
TRBJ1-6 | NA | NA | TRBV12-5 | TGTGCTAGTGGCCACCCAGGGGAGAGCTCCTATAATTCACCCCTCCACTTT | CASGHPGESSYNSPLHF
TRBJ2-2 | NA | NA | TRBV9 | TGTGCCAGCAGCGGTGCGAACACCGGGGAGCTGTTTTTT | CASSGANTGELFF
TRBJ2-5 | NA | NA | TRBV7-6 | TGTGCCAGCAGCTTAACCCCCCGGGGCCAAGAGACCCAGTACTTC | CASSLTPRGQETQYF
TRBJ2-7 | NA | TRBD2 | TRBV6-1 | TGTGCCAGCAGTGAATGGGGAATAGCGGGGTGGTACGAGCAGTACTTC | CASSEWGIAGWYEQYF
TRBJ2-1 | NA | TRBD2 | TRBV29-1 | TGCAGCGTTGAAGATCTGAGAGGTACCCCGACTAGCGGGGGGGTATACAATGAGCAGTTCTTC | CSVEDLRGTPTSGGVYNEQFF
TRBJ2-1 | NA | TRBD2 | TRBV7-2 | TGTGCCAGCAGCTCCCTAGCGGGGGGGCGGCATGAGCAGTTCTTC | CASSSLAGGRHEQFF
TRBJ2-1 | NA | NA | TRBV4-1 | TGCGCCAGCAGCCAAGTGGTCCCTAGTCTCAATGAGCAGTTCTTC | CASSQVVPSLNEQFF
TRBJ2-1 | NA | TRBD2 | TRBV4-1 | TGCGCCAGCAGCCTAGGACTAGCGGGAGACAATGAGCAGTTCTTC | CASSLGLAGDNEQFF
TRBJ2-7 | NA | NA | TRBV5-6 | TGTGCCAGCAGCTTGGAAACAGGGAACGAGCAGTACTTC | CASSLETGNEQYF
TRBJ2-1 | NA | NA | TRBV5-1 | TGCGCCAGCAGCTTGGGAGGGGGACACAATGAGCAGTTCTTC | CASSLGGGHNEQFF
TRBJ2-1 | NA | NA | TRBV27 | TGTGCCAGCGGGATCGGATCCTACAATGAGCAGTTCTTC | CASGIGSYNEQFF
TRBJ1-1 | NA | TRBD1 | TRBV5-5 | TGTGCCAGCAGCCCTATTAGTGCAGGGGGCGACCGGGCTTTCTTT | CASSPISAGGDRAFF
TRBJ2-7 | NA | NA | TRBV2 | TGTGCCAGCATTCCGCGGGACCGGCCCAACGAGCAGTACTTC | CASIPRDRPNEQYF
TRBJ2-7 | NA | NA | TRBV5-6 | TGTGCCAGCAGCCACCCCAGTGCGCGGGCCGGCGAGCAGTACTTC | CASSHPSARAGEQYF
TRBJ1-5 | NA | NA | TRBV21-1 | TGTGCCAGCAGCAAAGACACGGGGCGCTTATGTAATCAGCCCCAGCATTTT | CASSKDTGRLCNQPQHF
TRBJ2-2 | NA | TRBD1 | TRBV19 | TGTGCCAGTAGTCCATCACCGGGACAGCTTATCACCGGGGAGCTGTTTTTT | CASSPSPGQLITGELFF
TRBJ2-6 | NA | NA | TRBV6-5 | TGTGCCAGCAGTTACGTGGAGCCCGGGGCCAACGTCCTGACTTTC | CASSYVEPGANVLTF
TRBJ1-2 | once | TRBD1 | TRBV5-6 | TGTGCCAGCAGCTTGGGTACCGGGACAGGGGTCTATGGCTACACCTTC | CASSLGTGTGVYGYTF
TRBJ2-3 | NA | TRBD2 | TRBV7-6 | TGTGCCAGCAGCTTGAGCGGGGGACCAGATACGCAGTATTTT | CASSLSGGPDTQYF
TRBJ1-3 | NA | NA | TRBV9 | TGTGCCAGCAGCCCACGGGACCGAGCCTCTGGAAACACCATATATTTT | CASSPRDRASGNTIYF
TRBJ1-1 | NA | NA | TRBV10-3 | TGTGCCATCAGAGTCCACCAGGGAAACACTGAAGCTTTCTTT | CAIRVHQGNTEAFF
TRBJ2-7 | once | NA | TRBV7-9 | TGTGCCAGCAGCTTAGCGCAGAACTCCTACGAGCAGTACTTC | CASSLAQNSYEQYF
TRBJ2-7 | NA | TRBD2 | TRBV7-9 | TGTGCCAGCAGCCCCCTCTTGGGCGGGAGGGCATACGAGCAGTACTTC | CASSPLLGGRAYEQYF
TRBJ2-5 | NA | NA | TRBV7-9 | TGTGCCAGCAGCTTAGCGAGGGGCCAAGAGACCCAGTACTTC | CASSLARGQETQYF
TRBJ1-2 | few | NA | TRBV6-1 | TGTGCCAGCACGAAAGGGGGCTATGGCTACACCTTC | CASTKGGYGYTF
TRBJ2-1 | NA | TRBD1 | TRBV6-5 | TGTGCCAGCAGTTACTCACAGGGGGCCAGCGAGCAGTTCTTC | CASSYSQGASEQFF
TRBJ2-1 | NA | NA | TRBV5-1 | TGCGCCAGCAGCTTAACGGATTCCTACAATGAGCAGTTCTTC | CASSLTDSYNEQFF
TRBJ2-3 | NA | NA | TRBV9 | TGTGCCAGCAATCGGGGGACAGATACGCAGTATTTT | CASNRGTDTQYF
TRBJ1-2 | NA | TRBD1 | TRBV29-1 | TGCAGCGCCCGCTCGACAGGGGATGAAGGCTACACCTTC | CSARSTGDEGYTF
TRBJ1-1 | NA | NA | TRBV28 | TGTGCCAGCAGTCCTTCGACAGGAATGGACACTGAAGCTTTCTTT | CASSPSTGMDTEAFF
TRBJ1-3 | NA | NA | TRBV2 | TGTGCCAGCAGTGCTGGTATCGCTGGAAACACCATATATTTT | CASSAGIAGNTIYF
TRBJ2-1 | NA | NA | TRBV27 | TGTGCCAGCAGTTTGCCGGGCAATGAGCAGTTCTTC | CASSLPGNEQFF